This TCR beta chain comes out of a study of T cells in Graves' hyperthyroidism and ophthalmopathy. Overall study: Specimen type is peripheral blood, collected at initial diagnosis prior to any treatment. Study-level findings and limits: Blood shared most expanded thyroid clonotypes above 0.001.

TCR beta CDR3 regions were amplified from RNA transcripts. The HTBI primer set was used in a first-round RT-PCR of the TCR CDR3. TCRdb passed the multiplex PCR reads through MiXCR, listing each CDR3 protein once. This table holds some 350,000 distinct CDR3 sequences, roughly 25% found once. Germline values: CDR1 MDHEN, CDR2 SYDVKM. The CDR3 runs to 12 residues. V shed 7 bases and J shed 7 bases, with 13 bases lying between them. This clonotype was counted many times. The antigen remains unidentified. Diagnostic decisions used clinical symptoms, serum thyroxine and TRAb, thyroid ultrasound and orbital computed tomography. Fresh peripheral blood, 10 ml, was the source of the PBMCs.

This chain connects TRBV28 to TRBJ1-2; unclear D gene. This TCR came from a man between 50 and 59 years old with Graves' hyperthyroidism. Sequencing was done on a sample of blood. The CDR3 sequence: CASTLGGFGYTF. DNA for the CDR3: TGTGCCAGCACCCTGGGAGGGTTTGGCTACACCTTC.